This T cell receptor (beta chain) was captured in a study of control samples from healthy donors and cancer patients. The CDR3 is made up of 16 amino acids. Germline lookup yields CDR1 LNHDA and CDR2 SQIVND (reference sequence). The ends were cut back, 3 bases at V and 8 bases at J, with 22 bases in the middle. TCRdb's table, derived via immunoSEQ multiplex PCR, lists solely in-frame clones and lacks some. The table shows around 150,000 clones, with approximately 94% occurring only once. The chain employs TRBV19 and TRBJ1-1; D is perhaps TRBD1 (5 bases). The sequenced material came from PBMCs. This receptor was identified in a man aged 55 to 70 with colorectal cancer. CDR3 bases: TGTGCCAGTAGTATGTACAAGACAGCCCGATTAGGGGAAGCTTTCTTT. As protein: CASSMYKTARLGEAFF.